This entry is about one TCR beta chain. Its antigen is unidentified. Analysis merged second doses at about 4 or about 12 weeks. This sample was included in a study of T cell responses to AZD1222 COVID-19 vaccine. Whole-study results and caveats: An increase in Spike-specific TCR breadth and depth was observed after two AZD1222 doses. Baseline seropositives among AZD1222 recipients totaled only 6 or 7.

Clones were sequenced by immunoSEQ multiplex PCR, and TCRdb holds only the in-frame ones, with some missing. Of around 190,000 clones detected, about 91% appear once; the ten largest clones hold around a tenth. This CDR3 contains 13 residues. With 3 bases clipped from V and 8 bases from J, the junction kept 5 bases outside the gene matches. The source of this sequence is an adult who received the AZD1222 COVID-19 vaccine. This chain joins TRBV12-3 or TRBV12-4 and TRBJ1-1; TRBD1 matches 8 bases. Sequences were derived from peripheral blood, sampled 28 days after the second AZD1222 dose. As DNA, the CDR3 is TGTGCCAGCAGTTTGGGCCGGGACAGGGAAGCTTTCTTT. As protein: CASSLGRDREAFF.